This T cell receptor (beta chain) derives from a study of metastatic and nonmetastatic thyroid tumors (TCRdb year 2020). Study-wide context: For patients with malignant and with benign thyroid disease, the researchers compared repertoires between peripheral blood samples and tumor or nodule tissue samples.

None of the patients had been given any treatment before thyroid surgery. Patient clinical samples collected from about 2011 to 2018 were retrospectively analysed using T-cell receptor beta sequencing. Libraries were prepared through PCR. Sequenced on an Illumina HiSeq 4000. High-throughput sequencing was used to profile the TCR beta-chain CDR3 region of each patient. The original pipeline was this. Drawing on CDR3 differences between clinicopathological groups, the researchers built a classifier meant to tell apart patients with distant-metastatic papillary thyroid cancer. The Shannon index was used to assess repertoire diversity, and the Morisita-Horn index was used to assess tumor-blood repertoire similarity. The public reads were reprocessed in TCRdb via fastp at Q25 and MiXCR, keeping in-frame beta chains. The V and J calls shown here were made by TCRdb, not taken from the authors' results. For this sample the table gives about 21,000 clones, of which approximately 28% were detected only once. The ten largest make up 14% of the sample.

The full study reports these points: In both blood and tumor samples, malignant tumors were reported to have significantly higher TCR beta diversity than benign nodules.

The CDR3 runs 15 amino acids, cysteine and phenylalanine included. The entry retains the CDR3 DNA only, 45 bases that are in frame from base 1. Per the germline V gene (reference sequence), SEHNR is the CDR1 and FQNEAQ is the CDR2. The trim is 4 bases for V and 4 bases for J, with a gap of 16 bases between the germline ends. Concerning this clone: The specificity of this receptor is unknown. Base qualities are missing; no much larger clone stands one base away.

The origin of this receptor is a male donor with papillary thyroid cancer or a benign thyroid nodule (not recorded which). Some clones in this sample may be carry-over from other donors' samples. Recombination connected TRBV7-9 to TRBJ2-5; no D segment can be confidently identified. The specimen sequenced was tumor tissue. CDR3 reads: CASSSGSDWGETQYF. Read as DNA, the sequence is TGTGCCAGCAGCTCCGGCAGCGATTGGGGAGAGACCCAGTACTTC. The CDR3, completed at both ends by the reference TRBV7-9 and TRBJ2-5 genes, gives the full variable domain DTGVSQNPRHKITKRGQNVTFRCDPISEHNRLYWYRQTLGQGPEFLTYFQNEAQLEKSRLLSDRFSAERPKGSFSTLEIQRTEQGDSAMYLCASSSGSDWGETQYFGPGTRLLVL.